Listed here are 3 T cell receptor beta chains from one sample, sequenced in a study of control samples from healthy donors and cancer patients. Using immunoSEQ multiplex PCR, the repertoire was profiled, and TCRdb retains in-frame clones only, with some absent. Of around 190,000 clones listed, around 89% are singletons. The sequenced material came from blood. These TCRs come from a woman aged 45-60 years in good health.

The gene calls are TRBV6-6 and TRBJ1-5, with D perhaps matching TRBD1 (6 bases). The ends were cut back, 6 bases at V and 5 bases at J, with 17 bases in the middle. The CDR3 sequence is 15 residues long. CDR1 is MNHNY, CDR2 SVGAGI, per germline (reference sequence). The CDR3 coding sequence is TGTGCCAGCAGCTACCAGCGGGGGGCAGATCAGCCCCAGCATTTT. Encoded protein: CASSYQRGADQPQHF.

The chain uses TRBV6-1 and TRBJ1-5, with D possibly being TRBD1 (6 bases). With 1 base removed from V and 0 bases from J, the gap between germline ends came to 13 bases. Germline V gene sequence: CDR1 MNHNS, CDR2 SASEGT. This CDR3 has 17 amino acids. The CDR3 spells CASSEGRDTYSNQPQHF. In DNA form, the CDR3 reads TGTGCCAGCAGTGAAGGGAGGGACACATATAGCAATCAGCCCCAGCATTTT.

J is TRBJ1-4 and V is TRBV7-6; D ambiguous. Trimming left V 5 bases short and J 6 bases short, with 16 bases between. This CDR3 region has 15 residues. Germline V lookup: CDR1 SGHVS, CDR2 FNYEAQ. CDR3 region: CASSPMNGQHEKLFF. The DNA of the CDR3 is TGTGCCAGCAGCCCGATGAATGGTCAGCATGAAAAACTGTTTTTT.